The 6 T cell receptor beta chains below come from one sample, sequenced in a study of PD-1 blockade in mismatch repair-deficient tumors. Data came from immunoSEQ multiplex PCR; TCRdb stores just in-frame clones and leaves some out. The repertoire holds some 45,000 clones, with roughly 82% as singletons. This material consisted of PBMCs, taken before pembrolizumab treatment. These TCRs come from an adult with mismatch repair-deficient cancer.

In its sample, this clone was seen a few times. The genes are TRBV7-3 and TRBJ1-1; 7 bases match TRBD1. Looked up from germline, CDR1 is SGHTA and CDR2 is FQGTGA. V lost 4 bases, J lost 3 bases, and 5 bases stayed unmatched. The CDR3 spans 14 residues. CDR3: CASSSTGADTEAFF. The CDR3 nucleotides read TGTGCCAGCAGCTCCACAGGGGCCGACACTGAAGCTTTCTTT.

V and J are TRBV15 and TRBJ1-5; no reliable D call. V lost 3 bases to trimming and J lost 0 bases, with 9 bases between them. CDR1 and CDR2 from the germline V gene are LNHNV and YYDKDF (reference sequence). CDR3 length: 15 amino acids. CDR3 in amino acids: CATSRFTSSNQPQHF. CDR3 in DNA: TGTGCCACCAGCAGGTTTACAAGTAGCAATCAGCCCCAGCATTTT.

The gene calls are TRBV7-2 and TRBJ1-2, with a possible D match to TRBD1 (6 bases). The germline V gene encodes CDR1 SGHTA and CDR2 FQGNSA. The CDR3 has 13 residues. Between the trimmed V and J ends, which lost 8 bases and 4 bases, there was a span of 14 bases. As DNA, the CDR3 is TGTGCCAGCGGCGGACAGACTGGCTATGGCTACACCTTC. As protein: CASGGQTGYGYTF.

The CDR3 protein is CASRYSPQGGYGYTF. CDR3 bases: TGTGCCAGCAGATATTCCCCGCAGGGGGGCTATGGCTACACCTTC. The chain employs TRBV6-4 and TRBJ1-2, with 7 bases matching TRBD1. Germline assignment: CDR1 MRHNA and CDR2 SNTAGT. This CDR3 has 15 residues. Trimming cost V 6 bases and J 4 bases; bases outside gene matches: 11.

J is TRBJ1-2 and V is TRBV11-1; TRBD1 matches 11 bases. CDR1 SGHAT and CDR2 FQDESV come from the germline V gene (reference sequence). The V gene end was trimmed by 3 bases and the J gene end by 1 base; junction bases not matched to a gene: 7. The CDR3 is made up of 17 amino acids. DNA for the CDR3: TGTGCCAGCAGCTTCCTTCCGGGGACAGGGGGTAACTATGGCTACACCTTC. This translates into CASSFLPGTGGNYGYTF.

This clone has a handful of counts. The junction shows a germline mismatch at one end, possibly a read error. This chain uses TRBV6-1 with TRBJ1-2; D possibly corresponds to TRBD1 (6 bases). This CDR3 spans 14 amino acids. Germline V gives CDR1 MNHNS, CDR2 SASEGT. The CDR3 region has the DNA TGTGCCAGTAGTGATGTAGCAGGGGTGTATGGCTACACCTTC. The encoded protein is CASSDVAGVYGYTF.